The TCR beta chain under discussion was sequenced for a study of regulatory T cells in long-lasting Graves disease. Study-level findings and limits: It is possible that accuracy was reduced by the small size of the sample.

Points on this clonotype: Its cognate antigen is unknown.

Described time point: newly diagnosed GD, antithyroid drugs for less than 3 months. From RNA extracted from PBMCs, the TCR library was made. Xi'an, China, was home to the endocrinology department that provided patients. The CDR3 totals 15 residues. Germline assignment: CDR1 LGHNA and CDR2 YNFKEQ. V lost 2 bases and J lost 5; bases outside the gene matches: 4. Libraries of TCR beta came from iRepertoire HTBI primers plus Arm-PCR of CDR3 regions. From the multiplex PCR reads, TCRdb called clonotypes with MiXCR, one entry per CDR3 protein. The table shows 450,000 to 600,000 distinct CDR3 sequences, with 16% occurring only once. In addition, the sample was reused for a study of T cells in Graves' hyperthyroidism and ophthalmopathy. That report notes: The primer set for the first-round RT-PCR of the TCR CDR3 was HTBI. A model of 13 V-J features distinguished ophthalmopathy from stable hyperthyroidism.

The clonotype was recovered from a man aged 35-49 years with Graves disease. The input for sequencing was peripheral blood mononuclear cells (PBMCs), taken at new diagnosis, from a patient treated with antithyroid drugs. This chain joins TRBV4-2 and TRBJ2-4; 9 bases map to TRBD1. In DNA, the CDR3 is TGTGCCAGCAGCCAAACCGGGACAGGGCAAAACATTCAGTACTTC. Its translation: CASSQTGTGQNIQYF.